The source of this TCR beta chain is a study of T cell responses to AZD1222 COVID-19 vaccine. General study points: After the peak T cell response, and only then, were repertoires sampled. Across the whole spike, CD4 TCRs peaked at regions 160-218 and 743-854. An increase in Spike-specific TCR breadth and depth was observed after two AZD1222 doses.

Germline loops: CDR1 MNHEY, CDR2 SMNVEV (reference sequence). Trimming left V 4 bases short and J 5 bases short, with 14 bases between. This CDR3 contains 14 residues. Libraries were prepared by immunoSEQ multiplex PCR; TCRdb keeps only in-frame clonotypes and omits some of them. The table includes under 200,000 clones, approximately 94% detected once. Concerning this clone itself: Its antigen is as yet unknown.

Material: peripheral blood, obtained on day 0 of AZD1222 vaccination. V gene TRBV27 combines with J gene TRBJ2-5, with D unclear. The TCR originated in an adult in good health. The CDR3 nucleotides are TGTGCCAGCAGTTCAGAATCCCGTTATGAGACCCAGTACTTC. Amino acid sequence: CASSSESRYETQYF.